The 22 T cell receptor beta chains below were found in one sample sequenced in a study of blood T cell repertoires in COVID-19. Sequencing was performed with immunoSEQ multiplex PCR; in TCRdb, only in-frame clones are kept and a portion is missing. The repertoire includes fewer than 300,000 clones, approximately 92% of them detected once, and 0.95% to 1.2% sits in the top ten. Sequencing input: PBMCs or T cells enriched from blood (not recorded which). These receptors all stem from a woman younger than 45 who had recovered from COVID-19.

This chain's CDR3 is CASSSGQGAGNTIYF. Written as DNA, the CDR3 is TGTGCCAGCAGCTCTGGACAGGGGGCTGGAAACACCATATATTTT. J is TRBJ1-3 and V is TRBV7-3; 10 bases fit TRBD1. In germline, CDR1 is SGHTA, CDR2 FQGTGA. After removal of 4 bases from V and 2 bases from J, the junction contained 2 bases not matched to a gene. This CDR3 has 15 amino acids.

The table lists this clone with a few counts. The chain employs TRBV4-3 and TRBJ2-2; 8 bases match TRBD2. Looked up from germline, CDR1 is LGHNA and CDR2 is YSLEER. The CDR3 extends over 18 amino acids. J was trimmed by 3 bases and V by 1 base; bases with no gene match: 10. The DNA for the CDR3 is TGCGCCAGCAGCCAAGGGACTGTAGCGGGGACCCACACCGGGGAGCTGTTTTTT. Translation: CASSQGTVAGTHTGELFF.

CDR3 protein: CASSFTGTGGSDTQYF. The CDR3 bases are TGTGCCAGCAGTTTCACCGGGACAGGGGGCTCTGATACGCAGTATTTT. The chain combines TRBV28 with TRBJ2-3, with 12 positions matching TRBD1. V trimming: 3 bases; J trimming: 6 bases; junction bases outside the gene matches: 7. Germline V gene lookup returns CDR1 MDHEN and CDR2 SYDVKM. CDR3 size: 16 residues.

This rearrangement joins TRBV7-8 to TRBJ1-2; 9 bases align to TRBD1. From germline, CDR1 is SGHVS and CDR2 FQNEAQ. This CDR3 comprises 15 residues. Trimming removed 0 bases from V and 6 bases from J; junction bases left unmatched: 5. The CDR3 sequence is CASSLAWTGADGYTF. CDR3 nucleotides: TGTGCCAGCAGCTTAGCTTGGACAGGGGCTGATGGCTACACCTTC.

The V gene is TRBV24-1, the J gene TRBJ1-2, with 9 bases that match TRBD1. Losses at the gene ends were 2 bases for V and 5 bases for J; bases not matched to a gene: 2. CDR1 is KGHDR, CDR2 SFDVKD, per germline. This CDR3 is 14 amino acids long. The CDR3 sequence: CATSDSGTGYGYTF. CDR3 bases: TGTGCCACCAGTGATTCCGGGACAGGGTATGGCTACACCTTC.

The chain has TRBV4-2 and TRBJ1-3; D is possibly TRBD1 (5 bases). Germline V gene lookup returns CDR1 LGHNA and CDR2 YNFKEQ. V dropped 0 bases and J dropped 2 bases, with 14 bases sitting between them. The CDR3 sequence is 17 residues long. The CDR3 bases are TGTGCCAGCAGCCAAGATCCCCAAGGCAGGGCTGGAAACACCATATATTTT. It encodes CASSQDPQGRAGNTIYF.

In regard to this clone: Different DNA sequences within this sample yield the same CDR3. The V call is TRBV9, the J call TRBJ2-5; 7 bases line up with TRBD1. The CDR3 runs to 13 residues. The V segment lost 0 bases and the J segment 4 bases; nucleotides outside the gene matches: 0. The V gene's germline CDR1 is SGDLS and CDR2 YYNGEE. The CDR3 DNA follows: TGTGCCAGCAGCGTAGCAGGGGGAGAGACCCAGTACTTC. As protein: CASSVAGGETQYF.

This clone was seen a single time. V is TRBV19 and J is TRBJ1-5; D call uncertain. Germline V CDR1 and CDR2: LNHDA, SQIVND (reference sequence). V shed 9 bases and J shed 0 bases, with 12 bases lying between them. This CDR3 is built from 14 residues. CDR3 in DNA: TGTGCCAGCACTGGACGGGATAGCAATCAGCCCCAGCATTTT. Translating it yields CASTGRDSNQPQHF.

The chain combines TRBV10-1 with TRBJ2-7; TRBD1 is a possible D gene (7 bases). CDR1 is WNHNN and CDR2 is SYGVQD in the germline V gene (reference sequence). With 2 bases removed from V and 7 bases from J, the gap between germline ends came to 12 bases. This CDR3 is 13 amino acids long. The CDR3: CASSEDRAGEQYF. In DNA form, the CDR3 reads TGCGCCAGCAGTGAGGACAGGGCGGGGGAGCAGTACTTC.

The chain joins TRBV11-2 to TRBJ2-2; a possible D gene is TRBD1 (5 bases). The CDR3 length is 16 residues. CDR1 and CDR2 (germline): SGHAT, FQNNGV. V was shortened by 5 bases and J by 1 base, with 14 bases between the two germline ends. The CDR3 region has the DNA TGTGCCAGCAGCCCCCTCAAAGGGGAGAACACCGGGGAGCTGTTTTTT. This encodes CASSPLKGENTGELFF.

The CDR3 nucleotides read TGCGCCAGCAGCCAAAACCCGGGACAGGGCAATTCACCCCTCCACTTT. Translation: CASSQNPGQGNSPLHF. The chain links TRBV4-1 to TRBJ1-6, with 9 bases matching TRBD1. Germline V gene lookup returns CDR1 MGHRA and CDR2 YSYEKL. This CDR3 has 16 amino acids. The ends lost 2 bases at V and 7 bases at J; junction bases unmatched: 6.

The chain couples TRBV28 to TRBJ2-5; 8 bases line up with TRBD2. Trimming at V came to 4 bases and at J to 5 bases, leaving 12 bases not matched to a gene. CDR3 size: 16 residues. Germline V lookup: CDR1 MDHEN, CDR2 SYDVKM. The DNA for the CDR3 is TGTGCCAGCAGTTCGTCGGCGAGCGGGAGTTACGAGACCCAGTACTTC. This codes for CASSSSASGSYETQYF.

The rearrangement links TRBV6-5 to TRBJ1-4; 9 bases line up with TRBD1. This CDR3 is 15 amino acids long. V was clipped by 5 bases and J by 7 bases; unmatched bases: 8. Per germline, CDR1 MNHEY and CDR2 SVGAGI. The CDR3 reads CASSQTGTGFEKLFF. CDR3 coding DNA: TGTGCCAGCAGTCAGACCGGGACAGGGTTTGAAAAACTGTTTTTT.

The genes are TRBV30 and TRBJ1-1; possible D gene TRBD1, 5 bases. CDR3 size: 14 residues. The V end lost 0 bases, the J end lost 3 bases, and 11 bases lay between the germline ends. Germline-derived CDR1 and CDR2 are GTSNPN and SVGIG (reference sequence). CDR3 bases: TGTGCCTGGAGTGTATCAGGGATTGACACTGAAGCTTTCTTT. It is translated as CAWSVSGIDTEAFF.

The CDR3 nucleotides read TGTGCCAGCAGCCCACAGGGGCGGGAGACCCAGTACTTC. Translated: CASSPQGRETQYF. This chain uses TRBV7-2 with TRBJ2-5; 7 bases are a match to TRBD1. Germline-derived CDR1 and CDR2 are SGHTA and FQGNSA. J gave up 5 bases and V 5 bases, and 5 bases lay outside the gene matches. This CDR3 has 13 residues.

This clone has at least ten counts. The V call is TRBV2, the J call TRBJ1-1, with a weak D call TRBD1 (6 bases). CDR3 size: 17 residues. The V and J ends lost 2 bases and 4 bases respectively, with 20 bases between them. Germline CDR1 and CDR2: SNHLY and FYNNEI. The CDR3 DNA is TGTGCCAGCAGTGAAATCGAATCAGGGGTCCGAGGCACTGAAGCTTTCTTT. Protein product: CASSEIESGVRGTEAFF.

The gene calls are TRBV7-9 and TRBJ1-5; D unclear. The CDR3 has 14 amino acids. Germline-derived CDR1 and CDR2 are SEHNR and FQNEAQ (reference sequence). With 1 base removed from V and 6 bases from J, the gap between germline ends came to 10 bases. The CDR3 sequence: CASSLGGSGQPQHF. The CDR3 bases are TGTGCCAGCAGCTTAGGGGGAAGCGGTCAGCCCCAGCATTTT. Full variable domain (remainder filled in from reference TRBV7-9 and TRBJ1-5): DTGVSQNPRHKITKRGQNVTFRCDPISEHNRLYWYRQTLGQGPEFLTYFQNEAQLEKSRLLSDRFSAERPKGSFSTLEIQRTEQGDSAMYLCASSLGGSGQPQHFGDGTRLSIL.

The J gene is TRBJ2-3, the V gene TRBV27; weak D call: TRBD1 (6 bases). This CDR3 is 16 amino acids long. The V and J ends lost 5 bases and 0 bases respectively, with 15 bases between them. Germline values: CDR1 MNHEY, CDR2 SMNVEV (reference sequence). CDR3 nucleotide sequence: TGTGCCAGCAGTGCACCAGGACAGTCTAGCACAGATACGCAGTATTTT. Protein: CASSAPGQSSTDTQYF.

This clone was observed a single time. The chain carries TRBV5-3 and TRBJ1-6, with D perhaps TRBD1 (5 bases). Being an ORF, TRBV5-3 has a function that is uncertain. With 3 bases removed from V and 7 bases from J, the gap between germline ends came to 23 bases. The CDR3 is 18 amino acids. The CDR3 loop is CARSCVPSTVYLNSPLHF. Written as DNA, the CDR3 is TGTGCCAGAAGCTGTGTCCCGTCGACAGTTTATTTGAATTCACCCCTCCACTTT.

The rearrangement links TRBV15 to TRBJ2-1; D may be TRBD2 (5 bases). Germline V gene data show CDR1 as LNHNV and CDR2 as YYDKDF (reference sequence). The CDR3 runs 15 residues. With 7 bases removed from V and 7 bases from J, the gap between germline ends came to 20 bases. CDR3 protein: CATNSDRTPGNEQFF. In DNA, the CDR3 is TGTGCCACCAATTCAGACCGCACCCCGGGGAATGAGCAGTTCTTC.

The CDR3 DNA follows: TGTGCCAGCAGTTTAGGGCCGAACTACGAGCAGTACTTC. The encoded protein is CASSLGPNYEQYF. This chain joins TRBV27 and TRBJ2-7; D is unclear. Germline V gene lookup returns CDR1 MNHEY and CDR2 SMNVEV (reference sequence). This CDR3 spans 13 amino acids. V lost 2 bases and J lost 3, with 8 bases in between.

The chain employs TRBV6-4 and TRBJ2-2; D is perhaps TRBD1 (6 bases). Per the germline V gene, CDR1 is MRHNA and CDR2 is SNTAGT. The CDR3 has 14 residues. Trimming shortened V by 9 bases and J by 2 bases, and 13 bases separated the two germline ends. CDR3 protein: CASKRDTNTGELFF. The CDR3 nucleotides are TGTGCCAGTAAAAGGGACACCAACACCGGGGAGCTGTTTTTT.